The 15 T cell receptor beta chains listed next were all sequenced from one sample in a study of blood T cell repertoires in COVID-19. This table comes from immunoSEQ multiplex PCR, and its TCRdb copy is limited to in-frame clones, with some not included. The data hold roughly 180,000 clones, with around 82% observed a single time. Sequencing was done on a sample of PBMCs or T cells enriched from blood (not recorded which). The receptors were gathered from a man in his forties who had recovered from COVID-19.

This chain uses TRBV20-1 with TRBJ2-6, with TRBD1 as a possible D gene (5 bases). Germline loops: CDR1 DFQATT, CDR2 SNEGSKA (reference sequence). The V gene lost 3 bases and the J gene lost 2 bases, with 11 bases spanning the gap. This CDR3 contains 15 residues. The CDR3 sequence: CSASNPGPGANVLTF. In nucleotides, the CDR3 is TGCAGTGCTAGTAACCCAGGGCCTGGGGCCAACGTCCTGACTTTC.

The chain links TRBV9 to TRBJ1-2; 8 nucleotides agree with TRBD1. The CDR3 totals 14 residues. Germline V CDR1 and CDR2: SGDLS, YYNGEE. The trim removed 4 bases at V and 6 bases at J, leaving 8 bases unmatched. In DNA form, the CDR3 reads TGTGCCAGCAGCTCCCAACAGGGGGATGATGGCTACACCTTC. Protein sequence: CASSSQQGDDGYTF.

V and J are TRBV12-5 and TRBJ1-5, with TRBD1 matching over 11 bases. This CDR3 contains 15 residues. Losses at the gene ends were 6 bases for V and 5 bases for J; bases not matched to a gene: 6. The germline V gene encodes CDR1 LGHNT and CDR2 FRNRAP. The CDR3 spells CASGPGQGAYQPQHF. In DNA, the CDR3 is TGTGCTAGTGGACCCGGACAGGGGGCCTATCAGCCCCAGCATTTT. Looking up the rest from reference TRBV12-5 and TRBJ1-5 gives the full variable domain: DARVTQTPRHKVTEMGQEVTMRCQPILGHNTVFWYRQTMMQGLELLAYFRNRAPLDDSGMPKDRFSAEMPDATLATLKIQPSEPRDSAVYFCASGPGQGAYQPQHFGDGTRLSIL.

The chain joins TRBV14 to TRBJ2-1; the match to TRBD1 covers 9 bases. CDR3 length: 18 amino acids. CDR1 and CDR2 (germline): SGHDN, FVKESK. With V trimmed by 4 bases and J by 11 bases, 21 bases remained unmatched. The CDR3 nucleotides read TGTGCCAGCAGCCTCGCGGGACAACCGGGACAGGGAGACCTCAAGCAGTTCTTC. It is translated as CASSLAGQPGQGDLKQFF. The variable domain in full, completed from reference TRBV14 and TRBJ2-1, reads EAGVTQFPSHSVIEKGQTVTLRCDPISGHDNLYWYRRVMGKEIKFLLHFVKESKQDESGMPNNRFLAERTGGTYSTLKVQPAELEDSGVYFCASSLAGQPGQGDLKQFFGPGTRLTVL.

This chain connects TRBV9 to TRBJ2-7; D possibly corresponds to TRBD2 (6 bases). This CDR3 contains 15 residues. The ends were cut back, 1 base at V and 0 bases at J, with 11 bases in the middle. Germline loops: CDR1 SGDLS, CDR2 YYNGEE. Here the CDR3 reads CASSVMAGPSYEQYF. As DNA, the CDR3 is TGTGCCAGCAGCGTAATGGCGGGGCCCTCCTACGAGCAGTACTTC.

The count of this clone is one. The chain has TRBV5-6 and TRBJ2-3, with D maybe TRBD2 (5 bases). CDR3 length: 15 amino acids. CDR1 is SGHDT and CDR2 is YYEEEE in the germline V gene. V was pared by 5 bases and J by 5 bases, with 18 bases between. The DNA of the CDR3 is TGTGCCAGCAGTCCCCCCCCGGAGCGGCGAGATACGCAGTATTTT. Protein: CASSPPPERRDTQYF.

This clone has only one observation. The J gene is TRBJ1-2, the V gene TRBV5-1, with D unclear. The CDR3 is 13 residues long. V was shortened by 4 bases and J by 2 bases, with 9 bases between the two germline ends. From germline, CDR1 is SGHRS and CDR2 YFSETQ. This CDR3 is CASSVGENYGYTF. The CDR3 DNA reads TGCGCCAGCAGCGTCGGGGAGAACTATGGCTACACCTTC. The entire variable domain, with the rest obtained from reference TRBV5-1 and TRBJ1-2, is as follows: KAGVTQTPRYLIKTRGQQVTLSCSPISGHRSVSWYQQTPGQGLQFLFEYFSETQRNKGNFPGRFSGRQFSNSRSEMNVSTLELGDSALYLCASSVGENYGYTFGSGTRLTVV.

This clone was recorded only once. V is TRBV7-2 and J is TRBJ2-7, with 8 bases fitting TRBD1. Germline V gene lookup returns CDR1 SGHTA and CDR2 FQGNSA. The CDR3 runs 14 residues. V lost 0 bases to trimming and J lost 6 bases; unmatched junction nucleotides: 4. The CDR3 DNA reads as TGTGCCAGCAGCTTAGCCCGGACAGGGTCCGAGCAGTACGTC. Amino acid sequence: CASSLARTGSEQYV.

This CDR3 reads CASSPRVTTGGLVGSNQPQHF. Written as DNA, the CDR3 is TGTGCCAGCAGCCCCCGGGTAACGACAGGAGGCCTCGTGGGTAGCAATCAGCCCCAGCATTTT. The chain employs TRBV7-6 and TRBJ1-5, with D tentatively TRBD1 (6 bases). CDR3 length: 21 amino acids. The V end lost 5 bases, the J end lost 0 bases, and 29 bases lay between the germline ends. Germline lookup yields CDR1 SGHVS and CDR2 FNYEAQ. The full variable domain, rest sourced from reference TRBV7-6 and TRBJ1-5, is GAGVSQSPRYKVTKRGQDVALRCDPISGHVSLYWYRQALGQGPEFLTYFNYEAQQDKSGLPNDRFSAERPEGSISTLTIQRTEQRDSAMYRCASSPRVTTGGLVGSNQPQHFGDGTRLSIL.

The CDR3 DNA reads TGTGCCAGCTCACCACTGATGTTTGGGACAGGATCCTACAATGAGCAGTTCTTC. Translation gives CASSPLMFGTGSYNEQFF. The chain employs TRBV18 and TRBJ2-1; TRBD1 matches at 8 bases. Trimming cost V 1 base and J 1 base; bases outside gene matches: 9. Looked up from germline, CDR1 is KGHSH and CDR2 is LQKENI. The CDR3 runs to 18 residues.

This clone has more than one count but fewer than ten. The genes are TRBV2 and TRBJ2-7; 9 nucleotides match TRBD1. The CDR3 contains 14 residues. Looked up from germline, CDR1 is SNHLY and CDR2 is FYNNEI. The V segment lost 6 bases and the J segment 2 bases; nucleotides outside the gene matches: 5. CDR3 nucleotides: TGTGCCAGCAGCGGGACAGGGCGCCCCTACGAGCAGTACTTC. This sequence encodes CASSGTGRPYEQYF.

The J gene is TRBJ1-2, the V gene TRBV5-1, with D uncertain. The length of the CDR3 is 15 residues. CDR1 is SGHRS and CDR2 is YFSETQ in the germline V gene. V was shortened by 4 bases and J by 1 base, with 14 bases between the two germline ends. This CDR3 is CASSRTNTNNYGYTF. DNA for the CDR3: TGCGCCAGCAGCCGTACCAATACAAATAACTATGGCTACACCTTC.

The DNA for the CDR3 is TGTGCCAGCAGCTTAGGGAGCTATAGCAATCAGCCCCAGCATTTT. It codes for CASSLGSYSNQPQHF. This chain links TRBV11-2 with TRBJ1-5; D call uncertain. The V and J ends lost 1 base and 0 bases respectively, with 7 bases between them. CDR1 SGHAT and CDR2 FQNNGV come from the germline V gene. CDR3 length equals 15 residues.

This clone appeared many times. The chain has TRBV19 and TRBJ2-1; possible D gene TRBD1, 5 bases. The ends were cut back, 3 bases at V and 4 bases at J, with 19 bases in the middle. In germline, CDR1 is LNHDA, CDR2 SQIVND (reference sequence). The CDR3 loop spans 17 amino acids. CDR3 DNA sequence: TGTGCCAGTAGTATGTTACGAAAGGACACTTCTTACAATGAGCAGTTCTTC. This sequence encodes CASSMLRKDTSYNEQFF.

This chain uses TRBV4-3 with TRBJ1-4, with 10 bases lining up with TRBD1. The CDR3 is made up of 16 amino acids. The V gene's germline CDR1 is LGHNA and CDR2 YSLEER. Losses at the gene ends were 1 base for V and 8 bases for J; bases not matched to a gene: 7. The CDR3 DNA reads as TGCGCCAGCAGCCAAGTCCGACAGGGGGCTGGAGAAAAACTGTTTTTT. Protein sequence: CASSQVRQGAGEKLFF.